The 2 T cell receptor beta chains given below trace back to one sample, sequenced in a study of CD8+CD57+ T cells in acquired aplastic anemia. Genomic DNA, serving as template, underwent TCR beta VDJ and CDR3 profiling. TCRdb itself ran the reads through MiXCR, one entry per CDR3 protein. The data contain about 130,000 distinct CDR3 sequences, 40% to 60% of them singletons. The sequenced sample was sorted CD4+, CD8+, or CD8+CD57+ T cells (not recorded which) from PBMCs. These receptors were taken from a human donor in good health, serving as a control.

The J gene is TRBJ1-4, the V gene TRBV5-1; the D is unclear. The germline V gene has CDR1 SGHRS and CDR2 YFSETQ. The CDR3 extends over 15 amino acids. Trimming removed 2 bases at V and 3 bases at J, with 11 bases between. The CDR3 bases are TGCGCCAGCAGCTTTGACCGGGGATCTAATGAAAAACTGTTTTTT. Amino acid sequence: CASSFDRGSNEKLFF. Looking up the rest from reference TRBV5-1 and TRBJ1-4 gives the full variable domain: KAGVTQTPRYLIKTRGQQVTLSCSPISGHRSVSWYQQTPGQGLQFLFEYFSETQRNKGNFPGRFSGRQFSNSRSEMNVSTLELGDSALYLCASSFDRGSNEKLFFGSGTQLSVL.

This clonotype was seen repeatedly, ten times or more. The chain employs TRBV19 and TRBJ1-1, with D perhaps TRBD1 (6 bases). The V end was cut by 4 bases, the J end by 0 bases, with 15 bases between. Germline CDR1 is LNHDA and CDR2 is SQIVND (reference sequence). The CDR3 runs to 16 residues. CDR3 coding DNA: TGTGCCAGTAGTACAGCATCTGGGACACTGAACACTGAAGCTTTCTTT. It is translated as CASSTASGTLNTEAFF.